This TCR beta chain comes out of a study of naive and memory T cell subsets. Study-level points and caveats: TCRs were reportedly recovered from both biopsy types, mostly tuberculin test sites.

The SP2 primer and nested alpha and beta constant region primers amplified ligated cDNA in four rounds. Blood and skin TCR RNA was reverse transcribed with alpha and beta constant primers. MiXCR, applied by TCRdb to the UMI-ligation and nested PCR reads, yields one record per CDR3 protein. Of tens of thousands of distinct CDR3 sequences listed, under 8.5% are singletons. This clonotype was counted at least ten times. Its specificity is not known. The treatment was: skin biopsy from PPD injection site in Mantoux-positive individual. The library had UMIs added by 3' ligation of an oligonucleotide to TCR cDNA. Germline CDR1 reads MNHEY; CDR2 reads SVGAGI. The CDR3 length is 15 residues. Trimming took off 6 bases at V and 6 bases at J, with 20 bases between the two ends.

The source was skin, collected from a tuberculin skin test site. This rearrangement joins TRBV6-5 to TRBJ2-5; D is possibly TRBD1 (6 bases). This TCR came from an adult in good health. DNA for the CDR3: TGTGCCAGCAGACAGGGCGCCTCTCGCGCTCAGACCCAGTACTTC. Protein: CASRQGASRAQTQYF.